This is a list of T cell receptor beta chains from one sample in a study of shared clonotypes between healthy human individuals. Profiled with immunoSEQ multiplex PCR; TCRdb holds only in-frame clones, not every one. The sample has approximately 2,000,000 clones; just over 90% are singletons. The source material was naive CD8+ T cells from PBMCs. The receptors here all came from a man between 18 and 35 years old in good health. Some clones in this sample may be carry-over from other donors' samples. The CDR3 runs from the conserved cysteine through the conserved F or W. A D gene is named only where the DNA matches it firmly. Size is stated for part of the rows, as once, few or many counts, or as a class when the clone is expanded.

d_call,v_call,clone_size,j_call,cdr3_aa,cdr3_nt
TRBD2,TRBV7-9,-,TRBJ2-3,CASSASDGLAGTDTQYF,TGTGCCAGCAGCGCGAGCGACGGACTAGCGGGAACAGATACGCAGTATTTT
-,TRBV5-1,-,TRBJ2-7,CASSLVFGSSYEQYF,TGCGCCAGCAGCTTGGTTTTCGGAAGCTCCTACGAGCAGTACTTC
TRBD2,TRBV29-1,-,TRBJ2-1,CSVEGTRGAGATYNEQFF,TGCAGCGTTGAAGGGACCCGTGGGGCGGGAGCCACCTACAATGAGCAGTTCTTC
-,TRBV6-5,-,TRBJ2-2,CASSYSNRAVTGELFF,TGTGCCAGCAGTTACTCGAATAGGGCCGTCACCGGGGAGCTGTTTTTT
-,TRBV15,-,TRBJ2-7,CATSRGRVQGYEQYF,TGTGCCACCAGCAGAGGACGGGTGCAGGGCTACGAGCAGTACTTC
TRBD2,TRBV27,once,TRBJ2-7,CASSLGASGTYEQYF,TGTGCCAGCAGTTTAGGTGCTAGCGGAACATACGAGCAGTACTTC
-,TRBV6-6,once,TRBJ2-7,CASSYSQGGPYEQYF,TGTGCCAGCAGTTACTCGCAGGGGGGACCCTACGAGCAGTACTTC
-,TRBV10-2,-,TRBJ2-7,CASRDHEQYF,TGCGCCAGCAGAGACCACGAGCAGTACTTC
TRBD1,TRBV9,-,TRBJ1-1,CASSGTGSHTEAFF,TGTGCCAGCAGCGGGACAGGTTCGCACACTGAAGCTTTCTTT
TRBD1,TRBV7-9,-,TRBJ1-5,CASSSPGQVLEPQHF,TGTGCCAGCAGCTCACCGGGACAGGTCTTAGAGCCCCAGCATTTT
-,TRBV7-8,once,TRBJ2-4,CASSPTTEGSKNIQYF,TGTGCCAGCAGCCCTACCACAGAGGGTTCCAAAAACATTCAGTACTTC
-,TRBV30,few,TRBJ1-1,CAWSYGDTEAFF,TGTGCCTGGAGTTACGGGGACACTGAAGCTTTCTTT
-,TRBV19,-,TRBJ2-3,CASSIIASDTQYF,TGTGCCAGTAGTATTATTGCCTCAGATACGCAGTATTTT
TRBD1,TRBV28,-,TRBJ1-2,CASRTGGGYTF,TGTGCCAGCAGGACAGGGGGCGGCTACACCTTC
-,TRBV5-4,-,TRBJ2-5,CASSIEDGEETQYF,TGTGCCAGCAGCATAGAGGACGGGGAAGAGACCCAGTACTTC
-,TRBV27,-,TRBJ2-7,CASSLSAVSEQYF,TGTGCCAGCAGTTTATCGGCCGTTAGCGAGCAGTACTTC
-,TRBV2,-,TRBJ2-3,CASSLGRALADTQYF,TGTGCCAGCAGCCTGGGACGGGCCCTGGCAGATACGCAGTATTTT
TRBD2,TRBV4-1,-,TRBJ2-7,CASSPLLSGGGRTYEQYF,TGCGCCAGCAGCCCCCTTCTTTCGGGGGGCGGGAGGACCTACGAGCAGTACTTC
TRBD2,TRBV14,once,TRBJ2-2,CASSPYSGSGTGELFF,TGTGCCAGCAGCCCGTATAGCGGGAGCGGAACCGGGGAGCTGTTTTTT
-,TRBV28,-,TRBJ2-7,CASSPRRGPYEQYF,TGTGCCAGCAGTCCGCGGCGGGGGCCCTACGAGCAGTACTTC
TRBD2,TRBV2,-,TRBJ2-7,CASRAGLAYEQYF,TGTGCCAGCAGGGCAGGACTAGCGTACGAGCAGTACTTC
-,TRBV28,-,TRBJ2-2,CASSRDTYTGELFF,TGTGCCAGCTCCCGGGACACTTACACCGGGGAGCTGTTTTTT
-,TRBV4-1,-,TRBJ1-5,CASSQVFWTEYSNQPQHF,TGCGCCAGCAGCCAAGTTTTTTGGACGGAATATAGCAATCAGCCCCAGCATTTT
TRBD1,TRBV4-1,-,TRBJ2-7,CASSQDREDEQYF,TGCGCCAGCAGCCAGGACAGGGAAGACGAGCAGTACTTC
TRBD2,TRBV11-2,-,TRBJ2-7,CASSLHPSGPSYEQYF,TGTGCCAGCAGCCTACACCCTAGCGGGCCCTCCTACGAGCAGTACTTC
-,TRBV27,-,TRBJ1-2,CASSKQGNYGYTF,TGTGCCAGCAGTAAACAGGGTAACTATGGCTACACCTTC
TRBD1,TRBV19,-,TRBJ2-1,CASSIAGTGFVEQFF,TGTGCCAGTAGTATAGCAGGGACAGGGTTTGTGGAGCAGTTCTTC
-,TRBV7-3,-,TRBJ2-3,CASSSTGADTQYF,TGTGCCAGCAGCTCCACTGGGGCAGATACGCAGTATTTT
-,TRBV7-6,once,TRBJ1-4,CASSLSGGKYSEKLFF,TGTGCCAGCAGCCTGTCGGGGGGGAAGTACAGTGAAAAACTGTTTTTT
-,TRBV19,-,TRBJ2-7,CASSISRDSYEQYF,TGTGCCAGTAGTATAAGCAGGGACTCCTACGAGCAGTACTTC
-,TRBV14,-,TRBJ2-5,CASSDRRGVSQETQYF,TGTGCCAGCAGCGATCGCAGGGGGGTCTCCCAAGAGACCCAGTACTTC